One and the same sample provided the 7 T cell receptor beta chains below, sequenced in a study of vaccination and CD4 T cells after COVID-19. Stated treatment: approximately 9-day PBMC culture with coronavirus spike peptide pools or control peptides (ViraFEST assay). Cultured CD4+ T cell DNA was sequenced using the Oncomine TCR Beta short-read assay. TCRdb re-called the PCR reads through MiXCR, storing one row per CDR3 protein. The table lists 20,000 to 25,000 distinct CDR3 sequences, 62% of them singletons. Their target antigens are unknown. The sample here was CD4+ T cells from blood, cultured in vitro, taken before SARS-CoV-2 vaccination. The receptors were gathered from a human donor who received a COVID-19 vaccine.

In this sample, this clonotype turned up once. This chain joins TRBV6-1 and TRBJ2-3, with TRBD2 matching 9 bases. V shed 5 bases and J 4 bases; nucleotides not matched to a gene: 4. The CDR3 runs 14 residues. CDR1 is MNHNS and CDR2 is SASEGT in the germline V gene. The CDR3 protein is CASSLVAGADTQYF. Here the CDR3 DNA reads TGTGCCAGCAGTCTGGTAGCGGGGGCAGATACGCAGTATTTT.

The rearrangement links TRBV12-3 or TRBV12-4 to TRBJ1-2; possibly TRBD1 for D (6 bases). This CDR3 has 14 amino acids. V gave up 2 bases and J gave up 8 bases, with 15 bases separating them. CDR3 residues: CASSLIGGARGYTF. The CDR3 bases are TGTGCCAGCAGTTTAATCGGGGGCGCACGCGGCTACACCTTC.

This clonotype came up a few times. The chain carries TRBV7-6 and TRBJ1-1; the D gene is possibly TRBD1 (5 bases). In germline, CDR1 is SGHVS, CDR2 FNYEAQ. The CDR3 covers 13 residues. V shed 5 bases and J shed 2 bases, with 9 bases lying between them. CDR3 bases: TGTGCCAGCAGCCGGGACGGAAACACTGAAGCTTTCTTT. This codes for CASSRDGNTEAFF.

The CDR3 is CASSFVRGKWGNQPQHF. CDR3 DNA sequence: TGTGCCAGCAGTTTCGTCCGTGGGAAATGGGGCAATCAGCCCCAGCATTTT. This sequence joins TRBV28 and TRBJ1-5; no clear D. V dropped 3 bases and J dropped 2 bases, with 17 bases sitting between them. CDR3 length equals 17 residues. Germline V gene sequence: CDR1 MDHEN, CDR2 SYDVKM.

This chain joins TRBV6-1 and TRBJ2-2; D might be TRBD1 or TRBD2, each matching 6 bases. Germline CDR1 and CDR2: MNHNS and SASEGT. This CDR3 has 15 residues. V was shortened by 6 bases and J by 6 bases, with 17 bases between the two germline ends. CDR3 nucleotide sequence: TGTGCCAGCAGACAGCCGGGGGCCAGGGCCGGGGAGCTGTTTTTT. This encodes CASRQPGARAGELFF.

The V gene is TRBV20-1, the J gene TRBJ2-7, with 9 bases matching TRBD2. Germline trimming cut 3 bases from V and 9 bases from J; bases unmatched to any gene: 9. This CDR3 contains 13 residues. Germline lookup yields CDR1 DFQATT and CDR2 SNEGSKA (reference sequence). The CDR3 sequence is CSARSPSGGRQYF. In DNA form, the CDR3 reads TGCAGTGCTAGGAGTCCCAGCGGGGGGAGGCAGTACTTC.

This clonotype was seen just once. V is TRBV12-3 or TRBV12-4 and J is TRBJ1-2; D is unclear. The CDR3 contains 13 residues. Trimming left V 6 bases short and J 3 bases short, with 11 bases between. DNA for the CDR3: TGTGCCAGCAGCCCTGGACCGTACTATGGCTACACCTTC. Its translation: CASSPGPYYGYTF.